This T cell receptor (beta chain) was captured by sequencing in a study of T-cell memory formation after mild COVID-19. Study details: TCR clusters mostly belonged to single donors.

The study, taken as a whole, reports: That cross-reactive memory joined was suggested by some responding clones appearing in pre-infection memory. Later expanders leaned toward CD4+, whereas clones contracting from day 15 to 85 were balanced CD4/CD8. Mainly in CM and EM were contracting CD4+ clones; CD8+ were in EMRA.

With 6 bases removed from V and 7 bases from J, the gap between germline ends came to 18 bases. This CDR3 has 13 amino acids. CDR1 and CDR2 (germline): DFQATT, SNEGSKA (reference sequence). There are a few counts of this clonotype. Its antigen is currently unknown. Via MiXCR, TCRdb re-called the 5' RACE reads, giving one row per CDR3 protein. The table shows 250,000 to 300,000 distinct CDR3 sequences, with roughly 17% occurring only once. The chain recombines TRBV20-1 with TRBJ1-2, with no clear D. The TCR was taken from a man aged 18-30 years who had mild COVID-19 (a few samples of this study predate the infection). Cell type and time point are not known. Sequenced material: PBMCs or a T cell subset sorted from them (not recorded which). The CDR3 sequence is CSAPPSAGRGYTF. The CDR3 DNA reads TGCAGTGCCCCGCCCTCGGCCGGACGTGGCTACACCTTC.